This TCR beta chain is drawn from a study of blood T cell repertoires in COVID-19. Study in general: Sources were T cells, B-cell-depleted T cells, or PBMCs; the material itself was cDNA or gDNA.

Generated by immunoSEQ multiplex PCR, the TCRdb table keeps only in-frame clones and is missing some. The repertoire has 150,000 to 200,000 clones, about 88% of them found once; the top ten carry 1% to 1.5%. Cohorts were based on clinical histories the participants reported. The CDR3 contains 13 residues. With 4 bases removed from V and 11 bases from J, the gap between germline ends came to 20 bases. CDR1 and CDR2 from the germline V gene are SQVTM and ANQGSEA. This chain connects TRBV29-1 to TRBJ1-1; possibly TRBD1 for D (6 bases). The receptor was isolated from a human donor with acute COVID-19. The donor label of this sample is uncertain. The sequenced sample was PBMCs or T cells enriched from blood (not recorded which). Written as DNA, the CDR3 is TGCAGCGTTGTGGGGGCCTCCCTAATCGAGGCTTTCTTT. This translates into CSVVGASLIEAFF.